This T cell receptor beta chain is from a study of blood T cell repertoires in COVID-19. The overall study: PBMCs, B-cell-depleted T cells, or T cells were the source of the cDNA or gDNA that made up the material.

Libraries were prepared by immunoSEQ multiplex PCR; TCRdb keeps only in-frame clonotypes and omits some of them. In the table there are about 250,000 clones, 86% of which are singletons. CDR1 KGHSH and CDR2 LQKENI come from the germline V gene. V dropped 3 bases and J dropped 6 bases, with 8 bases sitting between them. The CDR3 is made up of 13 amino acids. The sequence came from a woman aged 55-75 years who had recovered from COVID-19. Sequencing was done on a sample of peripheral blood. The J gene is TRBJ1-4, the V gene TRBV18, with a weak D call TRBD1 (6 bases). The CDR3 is CASSPDRDEKLFF. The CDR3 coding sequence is TGTGCCAGCTCACCGGACAGAGATGAAAAACTGTTTTTT.